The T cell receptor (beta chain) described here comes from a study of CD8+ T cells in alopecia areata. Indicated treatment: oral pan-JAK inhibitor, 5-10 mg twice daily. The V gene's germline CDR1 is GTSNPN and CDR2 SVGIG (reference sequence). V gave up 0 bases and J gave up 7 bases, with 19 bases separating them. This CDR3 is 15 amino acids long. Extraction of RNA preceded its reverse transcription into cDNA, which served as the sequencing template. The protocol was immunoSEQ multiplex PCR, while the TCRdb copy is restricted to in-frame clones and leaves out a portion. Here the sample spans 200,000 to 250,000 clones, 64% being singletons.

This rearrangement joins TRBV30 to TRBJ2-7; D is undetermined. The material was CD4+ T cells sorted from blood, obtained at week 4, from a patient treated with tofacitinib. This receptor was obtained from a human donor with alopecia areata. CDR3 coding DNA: TGTGCCTGGAGTGTGAGGCTTTCGGGTCGGCTTGAGCAGTACTTC. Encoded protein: CAWSVRLSGRLEQYF.